These 4 T cell receptor beta chains were sequenced from one sample in a study of CD8 T cells in Susac syndrome. With random hexamers, reverse transcription was performed on about 0.45 to 1 ug of RNA. A single record per CDR3 protein comes from TCRdb applying MiXCR to the immunoSEQ multiplex PCR reads. The table records about 300,000 distinct CDR3 sequences, roughly 90% of them present only once. The source material was CD8+ T cells from PBMCs. These TCRs come from a human donor with multiple sclerosis.

V is TRBV27 and J is TRBJ1-1; the D is unclear. V lost 6 bases to trimming and J lost 4 bases, with 21 bases between them. CDR3 length equals 16 residues. Per germline, CDR1 MNHEY and CDR2 SMNVEV (reference sequence). CDR3 nucleotides: TGTGCCAGCAGCCAAATAGGGTTCGGCAGGATCACTGAAGCTTTCTTT. Protein: CASSQIGFGRITEAFF.

The chain links TRBV19 to TRBJ2-1; 7 bases are shared with TRBD2. The CDR3 runs 15 residues. CDR1 is LNHDA and CDR2 is SQIVND in the germline V gene (reference sequence). Trimming cost V 5 bases and J 0 bases; bases outside gene matches: 4. CDR3 bases: TGTGCCAGTAGTCGCGGCGGGAGCTCCTACAATGAGCAGTTCTTC. Translation: CASSRGGSSYNEQFF.

The chain is built from TRBV27 and TRBJ2-7; D is perhaps TRBD1 (6 bases). Germline V gene lookup returns CDR1 MNHEY and CDR2 SMNVEV (reference sequence). CDR3 length equals 13 residues. The CDR3 nucleotides are TGTGCAGCTGGGGGCTGGAGTTATTACGAGCAGTACTTC. It translates to CAAGGWSYYEQYF.

This clonotype was detected once. The CDR3 DNA reads as TGTGCCAGCAGTGAACCCCTACGCCCCTACGAGCAGTACTTC. Residues: CASSEPLRPYEQYF. V and J are TRBV25-1 and TRBJ2-7; D is undetermined. Trimming removed 2 bases at V and 2 bases at J, with 10 bases between. This CDR3 is built from 14 residues. The germline V gene encodes CDR1 MGHDK and CDR2 SYGVNS.